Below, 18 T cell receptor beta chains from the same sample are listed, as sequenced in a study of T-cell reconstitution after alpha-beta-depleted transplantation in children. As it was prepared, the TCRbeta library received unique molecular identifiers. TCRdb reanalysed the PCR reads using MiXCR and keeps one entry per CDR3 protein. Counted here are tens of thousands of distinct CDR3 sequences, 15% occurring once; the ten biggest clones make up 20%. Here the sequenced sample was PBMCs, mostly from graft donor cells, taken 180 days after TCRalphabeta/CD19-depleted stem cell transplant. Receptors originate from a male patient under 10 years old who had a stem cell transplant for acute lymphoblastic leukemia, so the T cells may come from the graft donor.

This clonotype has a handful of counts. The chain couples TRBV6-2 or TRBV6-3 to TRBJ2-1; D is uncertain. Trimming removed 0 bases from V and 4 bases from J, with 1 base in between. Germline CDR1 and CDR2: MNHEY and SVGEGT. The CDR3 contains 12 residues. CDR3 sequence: CASSYSYNEQFF. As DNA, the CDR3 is TGTGCCAGCAGTTACTCGTACAATGAGCAGTTCTTC.

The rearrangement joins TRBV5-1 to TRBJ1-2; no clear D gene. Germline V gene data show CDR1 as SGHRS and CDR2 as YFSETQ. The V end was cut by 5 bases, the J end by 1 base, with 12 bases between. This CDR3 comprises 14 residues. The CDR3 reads CASSSGRLNYGYTF. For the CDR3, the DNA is TGCGCCAGCAGTTCGGGCCGGCTTAACTATGGCTACACCTTC.

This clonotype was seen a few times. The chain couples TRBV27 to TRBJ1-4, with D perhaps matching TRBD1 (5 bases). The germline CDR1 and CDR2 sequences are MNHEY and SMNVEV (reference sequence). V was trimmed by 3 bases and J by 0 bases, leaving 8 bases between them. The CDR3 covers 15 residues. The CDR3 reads CASSFQTATNEKLFF. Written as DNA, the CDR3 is TGTGCCAGCAGTTTCCAGACAGCAACTAATGAAAAACTGTTTTTT.

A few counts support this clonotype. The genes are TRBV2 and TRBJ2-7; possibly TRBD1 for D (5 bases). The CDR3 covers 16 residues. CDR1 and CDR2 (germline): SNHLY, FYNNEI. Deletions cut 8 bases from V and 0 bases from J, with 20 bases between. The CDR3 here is CASPRRGQKFSYEQYF. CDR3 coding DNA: TGTGCCAGCCCTCGAAGGGGCCAAAAATTCTCCTACGAGCAGTACTTC. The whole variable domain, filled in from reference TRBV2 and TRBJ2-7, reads EPEVTQTPSHQVTQMGQEVILRCVPISNHLYFYWYRQILGQKVEFLVSFYNNEISEKSEIFDDQFSVERPDGSNFTLKIRSTKLEDSAMYFCASPRRGQKFSYEQYFGPGTRLTVT.

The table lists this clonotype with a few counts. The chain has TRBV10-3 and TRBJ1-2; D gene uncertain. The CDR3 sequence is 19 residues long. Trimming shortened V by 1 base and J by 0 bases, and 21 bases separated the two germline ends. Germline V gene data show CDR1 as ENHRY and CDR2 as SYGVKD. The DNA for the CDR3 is TGTGCCATCAGTGAGTTCGGTGGAGGGCAGGCAGCCACTAACTATGGCTACACCTTC. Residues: CAISEFGGGQAATNYGYTF.

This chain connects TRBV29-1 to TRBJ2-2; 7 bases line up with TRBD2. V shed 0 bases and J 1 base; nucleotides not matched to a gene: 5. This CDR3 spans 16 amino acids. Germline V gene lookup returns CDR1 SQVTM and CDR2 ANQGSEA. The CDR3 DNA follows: TGCAGCGTTGAAGATAGTCTAGCGGTGAACACCGGGGAGCTGTTTTTT. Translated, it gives CSVEDSLAVNTGELFF.

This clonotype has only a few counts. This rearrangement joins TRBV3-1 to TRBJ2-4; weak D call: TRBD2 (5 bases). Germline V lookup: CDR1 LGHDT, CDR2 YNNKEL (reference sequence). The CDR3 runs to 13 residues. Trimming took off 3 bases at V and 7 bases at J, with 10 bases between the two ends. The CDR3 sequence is CASSQARRNIQYF. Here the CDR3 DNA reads TGTGCCAGCAGCCAGGCCAGGAGGAACATTCAGTACTTC.

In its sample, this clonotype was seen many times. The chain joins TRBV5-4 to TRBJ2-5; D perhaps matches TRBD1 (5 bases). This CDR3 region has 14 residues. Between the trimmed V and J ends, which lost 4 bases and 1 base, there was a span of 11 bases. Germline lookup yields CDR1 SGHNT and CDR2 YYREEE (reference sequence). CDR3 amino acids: CASSHDSFQETQYF. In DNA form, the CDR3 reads TGTGCCAGCAGCCACGACAGCTTCCAAGAGACCCAGTACTTC.

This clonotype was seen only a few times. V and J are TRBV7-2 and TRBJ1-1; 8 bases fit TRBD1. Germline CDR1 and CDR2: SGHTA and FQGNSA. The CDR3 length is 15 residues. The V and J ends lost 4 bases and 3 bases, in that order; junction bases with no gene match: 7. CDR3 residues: CASSYRQGTYTEAFF. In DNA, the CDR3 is TGTGCCAGCAGCTACAGACAGGGGACGTACACTGAAGCTTTCTTT.

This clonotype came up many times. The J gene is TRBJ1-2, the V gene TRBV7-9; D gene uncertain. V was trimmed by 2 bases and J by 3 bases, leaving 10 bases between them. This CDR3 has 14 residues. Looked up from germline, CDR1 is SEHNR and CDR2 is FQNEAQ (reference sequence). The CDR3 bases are TGTGCCAGCAGCTTATACGCCGTGGACTATGGCTACACCTTC. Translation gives CASSLYAVDYGYTF. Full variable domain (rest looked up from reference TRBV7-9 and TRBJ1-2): DTGVSQNPRHKITKRGQNVTFRCDPISEHNRLYWYRQTLGQGPEFLTYFQNEAQLEKSRLLSDRFSAERPKGSFSTLEIQRTEQGDSAMYLCASSLYAVDYGYTFGSGTRLTVV.

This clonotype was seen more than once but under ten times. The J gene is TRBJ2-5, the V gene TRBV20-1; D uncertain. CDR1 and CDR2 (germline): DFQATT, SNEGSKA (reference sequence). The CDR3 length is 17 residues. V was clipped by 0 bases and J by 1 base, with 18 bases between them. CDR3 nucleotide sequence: TGCAGTGCTAGAGATGGTTTCCCCAAGCCGTCCCAAGAGACCCAGTACTTC. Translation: CSARDGFPKPSQETQYF.

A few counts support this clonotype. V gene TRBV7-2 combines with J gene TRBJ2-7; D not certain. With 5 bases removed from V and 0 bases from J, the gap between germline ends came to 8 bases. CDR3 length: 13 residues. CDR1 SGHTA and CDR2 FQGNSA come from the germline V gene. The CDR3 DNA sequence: TGTGCCAGCAGCATAAACCCCTCCTACGAGCAGTACTTC. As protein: CASSINPSYEQYF.

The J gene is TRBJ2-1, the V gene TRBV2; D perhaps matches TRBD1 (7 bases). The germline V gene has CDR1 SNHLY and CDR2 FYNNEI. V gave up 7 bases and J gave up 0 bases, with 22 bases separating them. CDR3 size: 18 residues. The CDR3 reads CASTKTGFGGPSYNEQFF. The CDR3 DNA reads TGTGCCAGCACCAAGACAGGGTTCGGGGGACCCTCCTACAATGAGCAGTTCTTC.

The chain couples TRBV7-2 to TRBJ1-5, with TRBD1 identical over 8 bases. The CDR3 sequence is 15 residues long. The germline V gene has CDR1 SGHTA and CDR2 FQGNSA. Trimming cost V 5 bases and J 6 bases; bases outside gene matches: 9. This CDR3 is CASSPTGQGVQPQHF. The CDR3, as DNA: TGTGCCAGCAGCCCAACCGGACAGGGAGTTCAGCCCCAGCATTTT.

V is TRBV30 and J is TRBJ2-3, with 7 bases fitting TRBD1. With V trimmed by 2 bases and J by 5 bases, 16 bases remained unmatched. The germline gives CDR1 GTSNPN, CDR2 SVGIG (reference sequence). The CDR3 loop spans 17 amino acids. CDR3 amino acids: CAWSNFLDRVFGDTQYF. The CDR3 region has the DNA TGTGCCTGGAGTAACTTCCTCGACAGGGTGTTCGGAGATACGCAGTATTTT.

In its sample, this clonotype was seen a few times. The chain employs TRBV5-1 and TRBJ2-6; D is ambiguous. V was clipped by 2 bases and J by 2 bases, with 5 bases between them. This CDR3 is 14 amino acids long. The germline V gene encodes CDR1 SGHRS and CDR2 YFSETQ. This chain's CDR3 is CASSFPTGANVLTF. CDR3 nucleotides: TGCGCCAGCAGCTTCCCCACTGGGGCCAACGTCCTGACTTTC.

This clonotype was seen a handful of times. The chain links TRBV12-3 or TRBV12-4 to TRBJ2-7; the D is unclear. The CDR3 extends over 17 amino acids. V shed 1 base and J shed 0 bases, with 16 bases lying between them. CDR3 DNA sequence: TGTGCCAGCAGTTTAGAAAGGCTGACCTTTAGCTCCTACGAGCAGTACTTC. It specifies CASSLERLTFSSYEQYF.

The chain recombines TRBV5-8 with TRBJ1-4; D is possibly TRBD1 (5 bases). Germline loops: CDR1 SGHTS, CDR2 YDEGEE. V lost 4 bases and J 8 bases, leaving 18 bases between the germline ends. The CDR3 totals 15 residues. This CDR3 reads CASSPGWGLGEKLFF. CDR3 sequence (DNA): TGTGCCAGCAGCCCCGGTTGGGGACTAGGGGAAAAACTGTTTTTT.